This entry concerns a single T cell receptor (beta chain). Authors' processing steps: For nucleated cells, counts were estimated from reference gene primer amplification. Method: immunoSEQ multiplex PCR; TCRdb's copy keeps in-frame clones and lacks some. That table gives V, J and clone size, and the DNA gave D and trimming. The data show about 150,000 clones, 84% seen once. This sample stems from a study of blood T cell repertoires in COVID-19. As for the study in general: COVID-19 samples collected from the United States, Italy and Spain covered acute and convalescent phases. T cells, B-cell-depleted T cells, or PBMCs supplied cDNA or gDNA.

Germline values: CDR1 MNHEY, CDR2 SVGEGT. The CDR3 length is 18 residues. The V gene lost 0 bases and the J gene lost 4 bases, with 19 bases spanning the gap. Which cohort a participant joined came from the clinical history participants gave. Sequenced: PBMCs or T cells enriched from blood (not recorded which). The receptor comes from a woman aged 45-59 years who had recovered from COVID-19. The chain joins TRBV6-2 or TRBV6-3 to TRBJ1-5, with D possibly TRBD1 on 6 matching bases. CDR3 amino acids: CASSYSPYGGRLNQPQHF. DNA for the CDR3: TGTGCCAGCAGTTACTCCCCGTATGGGGGCCGGCTGAATCAGCCCCAGCATTTT.